The rows below give T cell receptor beta chains drawn from one sample of a study of shared clonotypes between healthy human individuals. This table comes from immunoSEQ multiplex PCR, and its TCRdb copy is limited to in-frame clones, with some not included. Among around 1.9 million clones, approximately 92% were seen once, and the ten largest hold about 1.7%. The sample was naive CD8+ T cells from PBMCs. The receptor set was obtained from a man aged 18-30 years in good health. Some clones in this sample may be carry-over from other donors' samples. The CDR3 runs from the conserved cysteine through the conserved F or W. The D gene is left open where the match is weak. Clone size is shown for a subset of rows, as once, few, many or a class of expanded clone.

cdr3_aa | cdr3_nt | d_call | j_call | clone_size | v_call
CASSPGTVIPAYEQYF | TGTGCCAGCTCACCCGGGACAGTCATTCCGGCATACGAGCAGTACTTC | TRBD1 | TRBJ2-7 | once | TRBV18
CASSYGGLATETQYF | TGTGCCAGCAGTTACGGTGGGCTAGCAACGGAGACCCAGTACTTC | . | TRBJ2-5 | . | TRBV6-5
CASSPEGTRKETQYF | TGTGCCAGCAGCCCGGAGGGGACTAGAAAAGAGACCCAGTACTTC | TRBD2 | TRBJ2-5 | . | TRBV11-2
CASSPSQGGYEQYF | TGTGCCAGCTCACCATCCCAGGGTGGCTACGAGCAGTACTTC | . | TRBJ2-7 | . | TRBV18
CASSVDRGGGVTF | TGTGCCAGCAGCGTGGATCGGGGGGGCGGAGTGACCTTC | . | TRBJ1-2 | . | TRBV9
CASSFSGSYEQYF | TGTGCCAGCAGTTTCTCTGGGTCCTACGAGCAGTACTTC | . | TRBJ2-7 | . | TRBV6-5
CASSPTGNTIYF | TGTGCCAGCAGCCCAACTGGAAACACCATATATTTT | . | TRBJ1-3 | . | TRBV7-9
CASSADLTSGSNEQYF | TGTGCCAGCAGTGCCGACCTGACTAGCGGGAGTAACGAGCAGTACTTC | TRBD2 | TRBJ2-7 | . | TRBV28
CASSEVTGSTGELFF | TGTGCCAGCAGTGAAGTGACAGGGTCCACCGGGGAGCTGTTTTTT | TRBD1 | TRBJ2-2 | . | TRBV2
CASSPTSTSGRALEQFF | TGCGCCAGCAGCCCAACTTCGACTAGCGGGAGGGCTTTAGAGCAGTTCTTC | TRBD2 | TRBJ2-1 | once | TRBV4-3
CASSYPQSSYEQYF | TGTGCCAGCAGCTACCCACAGAGCTCCTACGAGCAGTACTTC | . | TRBJ2-7 | . | TRBV7-9
CAWSLGTGDGYTF | TGTGCCTGGAGTCTGGGGACAGGGGATGGCTACACCTTC | TRBD1 | TRBJ1-2 | . | TRBV30
CASSVAGASYEQYF | TGTGCCAGCAGCGTAGCGGGGGCCTCCTACGAGCAGTACTTC | . | TRBJ2-7 | . | TRBV9
CASGTAASAAFF | TGTGCCAGCGGTACCGCGGCGTCGGCGGCTTTCTTT | . | TRBJ1-1 | . | TRBV7-9
CAWSVSGTAYEQYF | TGTGCCTGGAGTGTATCCGGGACAGCCTACGAGCAGTACTTC | TRBD1 | TRBJ2-7 | . | TRBV30
CASSLEGQGLYEQYF | TGTGCCAGCAGCTTAGAGGGACAGGGCCTCTACGAGCAGTACTTC | TRBD1 | TRBJ2-7 | . | TRBV7-9
CASSLVGVNEKLFF | TGTGCCAGCAGCTTGGTAGGGGTTAATGAAAAACTGTTTTTT | . | TRBJ1-4 | few | TRBV7-9
CASSPPEPNEKLFF | TGTGCCAGCTCACCACCAGAACCCAATGAAAAACTGTTTTTT | . | TRBJ1-4 | . | TRBV18
CASSLEWGGVRETQYF | TGTGCCAGCAGCTTAGAATGGGGGGGAGTTCGAGAGACCCAGTACTTC | TRBD2 | TRBJ2-5 | . | TRBV11-2
CASSPGATQEQYF | TGTGCCAGCAGTCCCGGGGCTACCCAGGAGCAGTACTTC | . | TRBJ2-7 | . | TRBV7-3
CASSLPGQYNTEAFF | TGTGCCAGCAGCTTACCGGGACAGTATAACACTGAAGCTTTCTTT | TRBD1 | TRBJ1-1 | . | TRBV7-9
CASSESGTSASEQYF | TGTGCCAGCAGTGAATCCGGGACAAGTGCGTCCGAGCAGTACTTC | . | TRBJ2-7 | . | TRBV2
CAFSQISLGEQFF | TGTGCCTTTTCCCAAATCTCGTTAGGTGAGCAGTTCTTC | . | TRBJ2-1 | . | TRBV30
CASSTRGGSYEQYF | TGTGCCAGCAGCACCCGAGGCGGGAGCTACGAGCAGTACTTC | TRBD2 | TRBJ2-7 | . | TRBV7-2
CASSFPSEARSTGELFF | TGTGCCAGCAGCTTCCCCAGCGAGGCGAGGAGCACCGGGGAGCTGTTTTTT | . | TRBJ2-2 | . | TRBV7-9
CASLRGEQYF | TGTGCCAGCCTTAGGGGGGAGCAGTACTTC | . | TRBJ2-7 | . | TRBV6-1
CSPNLAGDVHNEQFF | TGCAGCCCGAATTTAGCGGGAGACGTCCACAATGAGCAGTTCTTC | TRBD2 | TRBJ2-1 | . | TRBV29-1
CASSPTGSQETQYF | TGTGCCAGCAGCCCGACAGGGAGTCAAGAGACCCAGTACTTC | TRBD1 | TRBJ2-5 | . | TRBV9
CASSIVSAYTGELFF | TGTGCCAGTAGTATAGTGTCAGCTTATACCGGGGAGCTGTTTTTT | . | TRBJ2-2 | . | TRBV19
CASSLDRVSSYNEQFF | TGTGCCAGCAGCTTGGACAGGGTTAGCTCCTACAATGAGCAGTTCTTC | . | TRBJ2-1 | . | TRBV5-6
CASSQRGGETQYF | TGCGCCAGCAGCCAGCGGGGAGGAGAGACCCAGTACTTC | . | TRBJ2-5 | . | TRBV4-3
CASSLTGTNQPQHF | TGTGCCAGCAGTTTAACAGGGACTAATCAGCCCCAGCATTTT | . | TRBJ1-5 | . | TRBV27
CASSLLHTGDTEAFF | TGTGCCAGCAGCTTACTCCATACAGGGGACACTGAAGCTTTCTTT | TRBD1 | TRBJ1-1 | . | TRBV6-6
CASSLAGTGAGGANVLTF | TGCGCCAGCAGCTTGGCTGGAACAGGGGCAGGTGGGGCCAACGTCCTGACTTTC | TRBD1 | TRBJ2-6 | . | TRBV5-1
CASSQDPGTGYGYTF | TGCGCCAGCAGCCAAGATCCGGGGACAGGCTATGGCTACACCTTC | TRBD1 | TRBJ1-2 | . | TRBV4-1
CASSLVSGSGQYF | TGTGCCAGCAGCTTAGTAAGCGGATCCGGGCAGTACTTC | . | TRBJ2-7 | once | TRBV7-2
CASSPEVRSTEAFF | TGTGCCAGCAGCCCTGAAGTACGGAGCACTGAAGCTTTCTTT | . | TRBJ1-1 | few | TRBV7-2
CARQGEYGYTF | TGTGCCAGACAGGGGGAGTATGGCTACACCTTC | TRBD1 | TRBJ1-2 | . | TRBV2
CASSRTGTGGIWNTGELFF | TGTGCCAGCAGTCGTACCGGGACAGGGGGTATCTGGAACACCGGGGAGCTGTTTTTT | TRBD1 | TRBJ2-2 | . | TRBV7-9
CAWTRGPTHTEAFF | TGTGCCTGGACTAGAGGTCCCACACACACTGAAGCTTTCTTT | . | TRBJ1-1 | few | TRBV30
CASSRVESPDTQYF | TGTGCCAGCAGCAGGGTCGAGAGTCCAGATACGCAGTATTTT | . | TRBJ2-3 | . | TRBV9
CSVVGQGVANYGYTF | TGCAGCGTTGTCGGCCAGGGTGTTGCGAACTATGGCTACACCTTC | . | TRBJ1-2 | . | TRBV29-1
CASSPQEGLSSYEQYF | TGTGCCAGCAGCCCTCAGGAGGGTTTAAGCTCCTACGAGCAGTACTTC | . | TRBJ2-7 | . | TRBV28
CASSFQRFGKQYF | TGTGCCAGCAGTTTCCAGAGGTTCGGGAAGCAGTACTTC | . | TRBJ2-5 | . | TRBV28
CASSPSLAGNNEQFF | TGCGCCAGCAGCCCGAGCCTAGCGGGAAACAATGAGCAGTTCTTC | TRBD2 | TRBJ2-1 | . | TRBV4-1